This T cell receptor (beta chain) was sequenced for a study of human T cells and chemical hapten exposure. Overall study: Largely, small differences in pooled library volume made per-sample TCR yields vary. Regarding the study as a whole: No change in TCRs above 1 in 1000 frequency was produced by DPC sensitization.

Germline trimming cut 4 bases from V and 3 bases from J; bases unmatched to any gene: 4. This CDR3 spans 14 amino acids. In the library, unique molecular identifiers were attached to individual cDNA molecules. TCRdb called the 5' RACE reads again in MiXCR, with one record for every CDR3 protein. The sample shows about 81,000 distinct CDR3 sequences, 6% to 8.5% of them seen only once. At least ten counts were recorded for this clonotype. Its antigen is not identified. RNA extraction used unfractionated whole blood as the source of total RNA. This rearrangement joins TRBV12-3 or TRBV12-4 to TRBJ2-3, with TRBD1 matching over 7 bases. This TCR came from a male donor in good health. Written as DNA, the CDR3 is TGTGCCAGCAGTTCTCAACAGGGGACAGATACGCAGTATTTT. Residues: CASSSQQGTDTQYF.